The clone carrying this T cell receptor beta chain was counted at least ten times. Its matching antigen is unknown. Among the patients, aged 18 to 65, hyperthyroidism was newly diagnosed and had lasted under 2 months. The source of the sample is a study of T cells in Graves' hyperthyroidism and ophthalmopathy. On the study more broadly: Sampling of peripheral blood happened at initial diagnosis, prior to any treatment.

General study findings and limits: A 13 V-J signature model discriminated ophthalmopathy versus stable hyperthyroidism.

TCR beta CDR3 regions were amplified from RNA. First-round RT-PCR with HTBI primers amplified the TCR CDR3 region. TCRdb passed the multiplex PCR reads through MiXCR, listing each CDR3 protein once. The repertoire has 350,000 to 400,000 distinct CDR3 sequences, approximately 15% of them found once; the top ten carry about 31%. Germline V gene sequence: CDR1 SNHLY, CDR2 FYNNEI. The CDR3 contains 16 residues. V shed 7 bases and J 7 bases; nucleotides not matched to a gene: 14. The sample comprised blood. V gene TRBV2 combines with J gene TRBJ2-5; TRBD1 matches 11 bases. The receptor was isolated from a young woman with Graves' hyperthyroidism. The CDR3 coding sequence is TGTGCCAGCAATTTTCCGGGACAGGGGGTTAAGGGGACCCAGTACTTC. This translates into CASNFPGQGVKGTQYF.